This TCR beta chain was sequenced for a study of beta chain features in type 1 diabetes. In the study overall: Examination of sorted cells across all samples involved over 95 million cells.

Expressed TCRB transcripts were sequenced, since all the RNA that had been isolated was reverse transcribed. The data were produced by immunoSEQ multiplex PCR, yet TCRdb's version contains in-frame clones alone and is incomplete. This sample has hundreds of thousands of clones, with around 15% found just once. Germline CDR1 SGHVS, CDR2 FQNEAQ. V shed 1 base, J shed 0 bases, and the junction held 5 bases outside the gene matches. This CDR3 spans 17 amino acids. A few counts support this clone. The TCR originated in a man aged 18 to 29 in good health. Input material: naive CD4+ T cells from blood. The rearrangement uses TRBV7-8 and TRBJ2-4; 8 nucleotides match TRBD1. CDR3 in amino acids: CASSLEGQVLAKNIQYF. As DNA, the CDR3 is TGTGCCAGCAGCTTAGAGGGACAGGTGTTAGCCAAAAACATTCAGTACTTC. The full variable domain, completed using reference TRBV7-8 and TRBJ2-4, is GAGVSQSPRYKVAKRGQDVALRCDPISGHVSLFWYQQALGQGPEFLTYFQNEAQLDKSGLPSDRFFAERPEGSVSTLKIQRTQQEDSAVYLCASSLEGQVLAKNIQYFGAGTRLSVL.